This T cell receptor beta chain was captured in a study of blood T cell repertoires in COVID-19 (dated by TCRdb to the early 2020s). Notes on the research overall: The collaborator samples originated in the United States, Italy and Spain and spanned the acute and convalescent phases of COVID-19. The prospective study material was composed of cDNA or gDNA derived from T cells, B-cell-depleted T cells, or PBMCs. The dataset comprised deeply sampled blood TCRbeta repertoires from subjects exposed to, actively infected with, or recovered from COVID-19. A freely available public database, intended as a resource for researchers studying the immune response to SARS-CoV-2, is where the repertoires were released. Samples were obtained from the ongoing ImmuneRACE study (first 160 participants) and from 950 to 1,500 subjects provided by 6 global collaborators. A de-identified subject ID, COVID-19 status, age in years and sex were almost always included in the sample metadata. Where HLA class I and class II types were available, the types were taken from metadata supplied by the sample provider, not from assay-based typing. Study-level results and caveats: How much clinical and demographic metadata was included differed by source and by participant, and the metadata was provided uncurated.

Whole blood was collected in K2EDTA tubes by collaborating institutions according to the institutions' own protocols. Collaborator samples were shipped for TCRbeta analysis as frozen whole blood, isolated PBMCs, or DNA extracted from either sample type. In its sample, this clone was seen once. Its antigen specificity is not known. Base quality data are lacking; no much larger clone is found one base away. The immunoSEQ Assay, a bias-controlled multiplex PCR, was used to amplify TCRbeta CDR3 regions from genomic DNA. As for the original processing: The number of nucleated cells in each sample was estimated from the amplification of reference gene primers within the assay. To quantify the absolute abundance of each unique TCRbeta CDR3 rearrangement, sequence reads were collapsed and filtered. For each sample, productive Simpson clonality was calculated as the square root of Simpson's diversity index across productive rearrangements. In its TCRdb copy, this immuneACCESS table keeps in-frame sequences only and misses some clones. Where compared with another copy, unresolved V genes explain less than half of these, and the others have no known cause. V, J and clone size were drawn from that table, and D and trimming were deduced from the DNA. In this sample the table shows 65,000 to 95,000 clones, around four fifths of which occur a single time. The ten largest account for 15% to 20% of the sample.

Deletion took 7 bases off V and 2 bases off J, with a span of 14 bases between the germline ends. The CDR3 starts with the cysteine, ends with the phenylalanine, and has 13 residues. Only the CDR3 DNA stays, 39 bases, in frame from base 1. From a lookup of the germline V gene, CDR1 and CDR2 are SQVTM and ANQGSEA. The receptor was isolated from an elderly man with active or convalescent COVID-19. Recombination joined TRBV29-1 with TRBJ2-5, with TRBD1 as a weak D call on 6 bases. The sequenced sample consisted of peripheral blood. The CDR3 protein sequence reads: CSAKDRVQETQYF. In nucleotide form, the sequence is TGCAGCGCCAAGGACAGAGTACAAGAGACCCAGTACTTC.